This T cell receptor beta chain was obtained from a study of persistence of HIV-infected CD4 T cells. Stimulation used about 10 ug/mL lysate from CMV-infected fibroblasts. CD40L-negative CD69-negative CD45RO-high memory CD4+ T cells were sorted as populations depleted of antigen-responding cells. These HIV-1-infected adults initiated suppressive ART in chronic infection. Stimulated PBMCs had first been depleted of CD8+ T cells. This was the immunoSEQ version 4 assay in survey mode. Clones were read by immunoSEQ multiplex PCR, and TCRdb kept only the in-frame ones, dropping some. The table records tens of thousands of clones, 82% of them present only once. On this clone: What it binds is unknown.

The V and J ends lost 0 bases and 4 bases respectively, with 4 bases between them. The CDR3 has 13 amino acids. This receptor was taken from an adult woman with HIV who was CMV-seropositive. The rearrangement uses TRBV12-3 or TRBV12-4 and TRBJ1-3, with D unclear. The source was CD4+ T cells sorted from PBMCs after roughly 18-hour stimulation, collected from a patient who received antiretroviral therapy. The CDR3 coding sequence is TGTGCCAGCAGTTTAGCCGAAGGAAACACCATATATTTT. Translated, it gives CASSLAEGNTIYF.